The source of this T cell receptor beta chain is a study of T cell responses to AZD1222 COVID-19 vaccine. The CDR3 length is 15 residues. The germline CDR1 and CDR2 sequences are LGHNA and YNFKEQ. The junction had 2 bases not matched to a gene; V was cut back by 2 bases and J by 1 base. This table comes from immunoSEQ multiplex PCR, and its TCRdb copy is limited to in-frame clones, with some not included. The sample consists of about 140,000 clones, roughly 90% of them appearing once. Study-wide points: Sampling captured repertoires only after the peak T cell response. At study baseline, merely five or six AZD1222 recipients were seropositive. Spike-wide coverage was observed for vaccine-associated CD4 TCRs, with dominant responses at 160-218 and 743-854.

A remark on this clone: Its antigen is not identified.

The sequence was collected from an adult who received the MenACWY meningococcal vaccine as a control. The chain uses TRBV4-2 and TRBJ2-5; 9 bases are a match to TRBD2. This specimen consisted of peripheral blood, obtained 28 days after the second dose of the MenACWY control vaccine. The chain's CDR3 is CASSQQRGVQETQYF. CDR3 in DNA: TGTGCCAGCAGCCAACAGCGGGGGGTCCAAGAGACCCAGTACTTC.